The 26 T cell receptor beta chains below all came from one sample that was sequenced in a study of cytomegalovirus exposure and HLA in healthy donors. In the PCR, 60 Vbeta and 13 Jbeta primers were used. Sequenced by immunoSEQ multiplex PCR; TCRdb stores in-frame clones only, minus some. The sample includes roughly 180,000 clones, around 80% of them seen just once. Specimen: PBMCs. The source of these receptors is a man aged 25 to 40 in good health and CMV-seropositive.

The chain is built from TRBV30 and TRBJ2-1; D unresolved. The CDR3 runs to 12 residues. V was clipped by 0 bases and J by 7 bases, with 7 bases between them. The germline V gene has CDR1 GTSNPN and CDR2 SVGIG (reference sequence). This CDR3 reads CAWSVIRNEQFF. The CDR3 bases are TGTGCCTGGAGTGTAATTAGAAATGAGCAGTTCTTC.

This chain connects TRBV7-2 to TRBJ1-3; TRBD1 agrees at 12 bases. This CDR3 is built from 15 residues. V gave up 4 bases and J gave up 7 bases; unmatched junction bases: 5. Germline V gives CDR1 SGHTA, CDR2 FQGNSA. CDR3 coding DNA: TGTGCCAGCAGCTGGGGACAGGGGGCCTCGAACACCATATATTTT. Protein product: CASSWGQGASNTIYF.

V and J are TRBV11-2 and TRBJ1-2; tentatively, D is TRBD1 (5 bases). This CDR3 has 12 residues. Trimming shortened V by 0 bases and J by 6 bases, and 5 bases separated the two germline ends. CDR1 is SGHAT and CDR2 is FQNNGV in the germline V gene. The CDR3: CASSLEGDGYTF. Here the CDR3 DNA reads TGTGCCAGCAGCTTAGAAGGGGATGGCTACACCTTC.

This clone was picked up one time. The V gene is TRBV27, the J gene TRBJ1-1; D call uncertain. The V gene lost 0 bases and the J gene lost 1 base, with 12 bases spanning the gap. CDR3 length: 16 amino acids. The germline CDR1 and CDR2 sequences are MNHEY and SMNVEV (reference sequence). CDR3 amino acids: CASSLSPGSRNTEAFF. The CDR3, as DNA: TGTGCCAGCAGTTTATCCCCGGGGAGTAGGAACACTGAAGCTTTCTTT.

This CDR3 is CAWVQGVGYGYTF. CDR3 DNA sequence: TGTGCCTGGGTACAGGGGGTAGGCTATGGCTACACCTTC. J is TRBJ1-2 and V is TRBV30; 8 bases line up with TRBD1. The CDR3 length is 13 residues. Germline-derived CDR1 and CDR2 are GTSNPN and SVGIG (reference sequence). The V gene end was trimmed by 5 bases and the J gene end by 4 bases; junction bases not matched to a gene: 6.

The chain joins TRBV29-1 to TRBJ2-1, with D possibly TRBD1 on 5 matching bases. Germline V gene sequence: CDR1 SQVTM, CDR2 ANQGSEA. The CDR3 runs to 13 residues. The ends were cut back, 2 bases at V and 8 bases at J, with 13 bases in the middle. The CDR3 loop is CSVESWEGDEQFF. The CDR3 DNA is TGCAGCGTTGAATCCTGGGAAGGGGATGAGCAGTTCTTC.

This clone was counted only a few times. J is TRBJ2-1 and V is TRBV4-3; the match to TRBD1 covers 9 bases. The CDR3 totals 13 residues. J lost 14 bases, V lost 0 bases, and 5 bases had no gene match. Per the germline V gene, CDR1 is LGHNA and CDR2 is YSLEER. CDR3 in amino acids: CASSQESGTGKFF. The CDR3 nucleotides are TGCGCCAGCAGCCAAGAGTCTGGGACAGGGAAGTTCTTC.

This sequence joins TRBV6-6 and TRBJ1-2; TRBD1 is a possible D gene (5 bases). The CDR3 covers 12 residues. The germline V gene has CDR1 MNHNY and CDR2 SVGAGI (reference sequence). Trimming took off 11 bases at V and 8 bases at J, with 18 bases between the two ends. The CDR3 loop reads CARRDSKGGYTF. The DNA of the CDR3 is TGTGCCCGCCGGGACTCAAAAGGGGGCTACACCTTC.

The V call is TRBV5-6, the J call TRBJ2-7, with TRBD1 identical over 8 bases. Losses at the gene ends were 4 bases for V and 7 bases for J; bases not matched to a gene: 10. The CDR3 runs 14 residues. From germline, CDR1 is SGHDT and CDR2 YYEEEE. CDR3 DNA: TGTGCCAGCAGCAGGCGGGACAGGAGAGGAGAGCAGTACTTC. Residues: CASSRRDRRGEQYF.

The genes are TRBV6-1 and TRBJ2-2; D call uncertain. The V end lost 3 bases, the J end lost 6 bases, and 5 bases lay between the germline ends. Germline CDR1 reads MNHNS; CDR2 reads SASEGT. The CDR3 loop spans 12 amino acids. CDR3: CASSDPAGELFF. The CDR3 region has the DNA TGTGCCAGCAGTGATCCCGCCGGGGAGCTGTTTTTT.

The V gene is TRBV28, the J gene TRBJ2-1; 7 bases map to TRBD2. Germline lookup yields CDR1 MDHEN and CDR2 SYDVKM. J gave up 0 bases and V 6 bases, and 11 bases lay outside the gene matches. The CDR3 is made up of 17 amino acids. CDR3 residues: CASSLSFGGSSYNEQFF. The CDR3 coding sequence is TGTGCCAGCAGCCTCTCTTTCGGGGGGAGCTCCTACAATGAGCAGTTCTTC.

This chain joins TRBV6-6 and TRBJ1-2; 8 bases align to TRBD1. In germline, CDR1 is MNHNY, CDR2 SVGAGI (reference sequence). The CDR3 extends over 14 amino acids. The J segment lost 7 bases and the V segment lost 5 bases, leaving 9 bases of the junction unmatched. As DNA, the CDR3 is TGTGCCAGCAGTACCGACAGGGGACCTTCTGGCTACACCTTC. Protein sequence: CASSTDRGPSGYTF.

DNA of the CDR3: TGTGCCAGCAGGGGCCGGGACAGGGGCGGCTATGGCTACACCTTC. This gives the protein CASRGRDRGGYGYTF. This rearrangement joins TRBV6-5 to TRBJ1-2; 10 bases line up with TRBD1. The J segment lost 4 bases and the V segment lost 6 bases, leaving 8 bases of the junction unmatched. The CDR3 is 15 amino acids. Germline CDR1 reads MNHEY; CDR2 reads SVGAGI.

The rearrangement links TRBV21-1 to TRBJ1-2; the table's TRBD1 call for D was not verified on the DNA. TRBV21-1 is a pseudogene locus. The CDR3 runs to 16 residues. DNA of the CDR3: TGTGCCAGCAGCAAAGCCGGGACAGGGGGTAACTATGGCTACACCTTC. As protein: CASSKAGTGGNYGYTF.

This clone was counted a single time. This chain joins TRBV2 and TRBJ1-1; the D is unclear. Trimming left V 8 bases short and J 5 bases short, with 12 bases between. CDR1 is SNHLY, CDR2 FYNNEI, per germline. CDR3 length equals 12 residues. Written as DNA, the CDR3 is TGTGCCAGCGTAATGCAGGCGACTGAAGCTTTCTTT. Translating it yields CASVMQATEAFF.

This sequence joins TRBV7-9 and TRBJ1-5, with D unresolved. Trimming removed 1 base at V and 7 bases at J, with 11 bases between. CDR3 length: 14 amino acids. From germline, CDR1 is SEHNR and CDR2 FQNEAQ (reference sequence). The CDR3: CASSLGAGGQPQHF. CDR3 DNA sequence: TGTGCCAGCAGCTTAGGGGCGGGAGGCCAGCCCCAGCATTTT.

The gene calls are TRBV6-5 and TRBJ1-2, with 9 bases lining up with TRBD1. The V gene's germline CDR1 is MNHEY and CDR2 SVGAGI. This CDR3 comprises 15 residues. After removal of 4 bases from V and 3 bases from J, the junction contained 6 bases not matched to a gene. CDR3 amino acids: CASSFGTGRYYGYTF. The DNA for the CDR3 is TGTGCCAGCAGTTTCGGGACAGGGAGGTACTATGGCTACACCTTC.

This chain uses TRBV11-3 with TRBJ2-1, with 7 positions matching TRBD2. This CDR3 has 15 amino acids. CDR1 is SGHNT and CDR2 is YENEEA in the germline V gene. The V segment lost 6 bases and the J segment 9 bases; nucleotides outside the gene matches: 14. CDR3 loop: CASRSTRLAGTEQFF. The CDR3 region has the DNA TGTGCCAGCAGATCAACTAGACTAGCAGGGACTGAGCAGTTCTTC.

The gene calls are TRBV7-9 and TRBJ2-3; TRBD2 agrees at 12 bases. V was clipped by 5 bases and J by 9 bases; unmatched bases: 9. Germline V gives CDR1 SEHNR, CDR2 FQNEAQ (reference sequence). This CDR3 comprises 15 residues. The CDR3 loop is CASSPRASGRVTQYF. CDR3 bases: TGTGCCAGCAGCCCTCGGGCTAGCGGGAGGGTGACGCAGTATTTT.

V gene TRBV5-1 combines with J gene TRBJ1-1; 10 nucleotides agree with TRBD1. The CDR3 spans 15 residues. Germline CDR1 reads SGHRS; CDR2 reads YFSETQ. The ends lost 0 bases at V and 10 bases at J; junction bases unmatched: 9. The CDR3 reads CASSLGDRGRGGAFF. The CDR3 region has the DNA TGCGCCAGCAGCTTGGGCGACAGGGGGCGCGGGGGAGCTTTCTTT.

The chain combines TRBV5-1 with TRBJ1-1; D may be TRBD1 (5 bases). Germline loops: CDR1 SGHRS, CDR2 YFSETQ. V shed 4 bases and J shed 9 bases, with 16 bases lying between them. CDR3 length: 13 amino acids. The DNA of the CDR3 is TGCGCCAGCAGCCCAGACACGGGACTTCAAGCTTTCTTT. This encodes CASSPDTGLQAFF.

The chain recombines TRBV5-1 with TRBJ2-7, with 7 bases lining up with TRBD1. Germline CDR1 is SGHRS and CDR2 is YFSETQ. The CDR3 loop spans 16 amino acids. Losses at the gene ends were 0 bases for V and 2 bases for J; bases not matched to a gene: 8. The CDR3 here is CASSLAVVGTAYEQYF. The CDR3 DNA reads TGCGCCAGCAGCTTGGCCGTTGTCGGGACAGCCTACGAGCAGTACTTC.

V and J are TRBV7-2 and TRBJ1-1; 9 bases are a match to TRBD1. Germline V lookup: CDR1 SGHTA, CDR2 FQGNSA. With V trimmed by 5 bases and J by 5 bases, 6 bases remained unmatched. The CDR3 is made up of 14 amino acids. In DNA form, the CDR3 reads TGTGCCAGCAGCGGACAGGGGCCGGGGACTGAAGCTTTCTTT. Protein product: CASSGQGPGTEAFF.

The rearrangement joins TRBV5-4 to TRBJ1-1; no firm D call. The CDR3 has 12 residues. Germline assignment: CDR1 SGHNT and CDR2 YYREEE (reference sequence). V was trimmed by 5 bases and J by 10 bases, leaving 15 bases between them. This CDR3 is CASRSGSEAAFF. In DNA, the CDR3 is TGTGCCAGCAGGTCTGGGTCGGAGGCAGCTTTCTTT.

The rearrangement links TRBV5-5 to TRBJ2-1, with D possibly TRBD1 on 6 matching bases. The V end lost 3 bases, the J end lost 6 bases, and 19 bases lay between the germline ends. Germline V lookup: CDR1 SGHKS, CDR2 YYEKEE (reference sequence). The CDR3 runs to 16 residues. This chain's CDR3 is CASSWTVGSTRNEQFF. CDR3 nucleotides: TGTGCCAGCAGCTGGACAGTAGGATCTACCCGCAATGAGCAGTTCTTC.

The chain carries TRBV19 and TRBJ1-1; TRBD1 is a possible D gene (5 bases). Trimming took off 5 bases at V and 9 bases at J, with 16 bases between the two ends. Looked up from germline, CDR1 is LNHDA and CDR2 is SQIVND (reference sequence). This CDR3 region has 13 residues. The CDR3 nucleotides read TGTGCCAGTAGTCTCGACATCGGACAAAAAGCTTTCTTT. This sequence encodes CASSLDIGQKAFF.